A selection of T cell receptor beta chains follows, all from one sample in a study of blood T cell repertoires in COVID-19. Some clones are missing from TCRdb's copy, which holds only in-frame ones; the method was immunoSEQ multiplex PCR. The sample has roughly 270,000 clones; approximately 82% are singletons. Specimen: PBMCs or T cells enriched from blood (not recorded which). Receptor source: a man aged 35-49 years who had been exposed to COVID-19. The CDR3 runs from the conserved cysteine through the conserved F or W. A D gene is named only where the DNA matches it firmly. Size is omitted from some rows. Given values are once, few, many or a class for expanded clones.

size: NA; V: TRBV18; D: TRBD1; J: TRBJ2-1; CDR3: CASSMGTGSNEQFF; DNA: TGTGCCAGCTCAATGGGGACAGGGAGTAATGAGCAGTTCTTC
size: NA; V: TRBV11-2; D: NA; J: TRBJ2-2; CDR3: CASSPTSRHTGELFF; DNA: TGTGCCAGCAGCCCTACTAGCCGTCACACCGGGGAGCTGTTTTTT
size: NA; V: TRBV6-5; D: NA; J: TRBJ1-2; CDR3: CASRPRGRGYTF; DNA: TGTGCCAGCAGACCTCGGGGTAGGGGCTACACCTTC
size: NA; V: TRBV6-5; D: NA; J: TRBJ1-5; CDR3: CASSPQYGNQPQHF; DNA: TGTGCCAGCAGTCCGCAGTATGGCAATCAGCCCCAGCATTTT
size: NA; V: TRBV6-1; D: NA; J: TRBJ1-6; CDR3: CASSEAQGLDSPLHF; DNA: TGTGCCAGCAGTGAAGCGCAGGGTTTGGATTCACCCCTCCACTTT
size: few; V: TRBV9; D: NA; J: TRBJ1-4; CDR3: CASSQGKGDLTNEKLFF; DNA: TGTGCCAGCAGCCAGGGAAAGGGGGACCTAACTAATGAAAAACTGTTTTTT
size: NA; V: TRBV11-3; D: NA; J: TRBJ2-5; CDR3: CASSRRGLDKGGETQYF; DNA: TGTGCCAGCAGCCGCAGAGGACTAGACAAGGGGGGAGAGACCCAGTACTTC
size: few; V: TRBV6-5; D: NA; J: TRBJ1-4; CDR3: CASSSPGGRKLFF; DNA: TGTGCCAGCAGTTCCCCCGGTGGGAGAAAACTGTTTTTT
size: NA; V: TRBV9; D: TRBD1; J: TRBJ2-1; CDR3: CASSLNRHRGQYNEQFF; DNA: TGTGCCAGCAGCCTAAACCGTCACAGGGGCCAATACAATGAGCAGTTCTTC
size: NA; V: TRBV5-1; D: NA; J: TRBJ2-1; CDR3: CASSLYRLVFAYNEQFF; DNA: TGCGCCAGCAGCTTGTACCGACTAGTTTTTGCCTACAATGAGCAGTTCTTC
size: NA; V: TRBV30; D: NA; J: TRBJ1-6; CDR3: CAWTYRGFGNSPLHF; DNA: TGTGCCTGGACCTATAGGGGCTTTGGTAATTCACCCCTCCACTTT
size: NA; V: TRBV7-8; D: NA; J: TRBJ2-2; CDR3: CASSTNWVHGYTGELFF; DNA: TGTGCCAGCAGCACCAATTGGGTACACGGGTACACCGGGGAGCTGTTTTTT
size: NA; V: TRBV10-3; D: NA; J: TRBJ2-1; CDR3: CAISESLSLGMFF; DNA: TGTGCCATCAGTGAGTCCCTCTCTCTCGGGATGTTCTTC
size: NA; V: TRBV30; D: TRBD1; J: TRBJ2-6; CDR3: CAEDRGHSSGANVLTF; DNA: TGTGCCGAAGACAGGGGTCATAGCTCTGGGGCCAACGTCCTGACTTTC
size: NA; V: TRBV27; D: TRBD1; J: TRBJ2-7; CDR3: CASSFGQGVSEQYF; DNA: TGTGCCAGCAGTTTCGGACAGGGAGTCTCCGAGCAGTACTTC
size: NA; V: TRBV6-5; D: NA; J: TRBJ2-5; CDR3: CASLRGAGETQYF; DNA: TGTGCCTCCCTACGTGGGGCGGGGGAGACCCAGTACTTC
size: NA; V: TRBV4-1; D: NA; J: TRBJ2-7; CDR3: CASSQVTAYEQYF; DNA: TGCGCCAGCAGCCAAGTAACGGCCTACGAGCAGTACTTC
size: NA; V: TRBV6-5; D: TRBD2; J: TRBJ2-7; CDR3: CATLGLAGNEQYF; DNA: TGTGCCACCCTAGGACTAGCGGGAAACGAGCAGTACTTC
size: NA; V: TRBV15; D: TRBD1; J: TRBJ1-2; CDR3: CATSRGPLRGTGGNYGYTF; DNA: TGTGCCACCAGCAGAGGCCCTCTCCGGGGAACAGGGGGCAACTATGGCTACACCTTC
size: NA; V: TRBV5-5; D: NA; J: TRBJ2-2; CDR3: CASSLDNGELFF; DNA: TGTGCCAGCAGCTTGGACAACGGGGAGCTGTTTTTT
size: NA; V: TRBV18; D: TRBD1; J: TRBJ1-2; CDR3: CASSPPTGGRGYTF; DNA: TGTGCCAGCTCACCACCAACAGGGGGCCGCGGCTACACCTTC
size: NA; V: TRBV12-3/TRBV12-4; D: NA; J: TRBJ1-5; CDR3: CASSPDTNQPQHF; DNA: TGTGCCAGCAGTCCGGACACTAATCAGCCCCAGCATTTT
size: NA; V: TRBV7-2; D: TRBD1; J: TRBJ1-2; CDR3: CASSYPGTGVGYTF; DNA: TGTGCCAGCAGCTATCCCGGGACAGGGGTTGGCTACACCTTC
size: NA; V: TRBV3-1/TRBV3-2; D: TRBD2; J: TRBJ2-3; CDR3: CASSQDTSGRALDTQYF; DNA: TGTGCCAGCAGCCAAGATACTAGCGGGAGGGCCTTGGATACGCAGTATTTT
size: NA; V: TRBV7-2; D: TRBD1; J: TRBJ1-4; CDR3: CASSSRVEGQSSQKLFF; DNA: TGTGCCAGCTCTAGCCGTGTGGAGGGACAGTCTTCACAAAAACTGTTTTTT
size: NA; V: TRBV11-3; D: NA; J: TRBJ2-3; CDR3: CASSLDTGDTQYF; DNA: TGTGCCAGCAGCTTAGATACCGGGGATACGCAGTATTTT
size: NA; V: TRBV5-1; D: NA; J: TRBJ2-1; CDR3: CASSPDFSSYNEQFF; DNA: TGCGCCAGCAGCCCGGACTTTAGCTCCTACAATGAGCAGTTCTTC
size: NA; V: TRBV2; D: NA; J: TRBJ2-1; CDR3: CASSPTRYEQFF; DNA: TGTGCCAGCAGCCCCACGAGGTATGAGCAGTTCTTC
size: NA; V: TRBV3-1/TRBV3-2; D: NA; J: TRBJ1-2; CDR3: CASSVISLGTTNYGYTF; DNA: TGTGCCAGCAGCGTCATATCCCTGGGGACAACTAACTATGGCTACACCTTC
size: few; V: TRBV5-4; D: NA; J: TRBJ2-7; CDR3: CASSLGGTASYEQYF; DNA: TGTGCCAGCAGCTTGGGCGGGACGGCCTCCTACGAGCAGTACTTC
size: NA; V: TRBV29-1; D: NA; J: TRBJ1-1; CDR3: CSARRGEDTEAFF; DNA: TGCAGCGCCCGACGGGGGGAGGACACTGAAGCTTTCTTT
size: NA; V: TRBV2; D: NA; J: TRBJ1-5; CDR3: CASSEEHLGNQPQHF; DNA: TGTGCCAGCAGTGAGGAGCACCTTGGCAATCAGCCCCAGCATTTT
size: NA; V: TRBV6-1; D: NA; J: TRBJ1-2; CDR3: CASSERAGLYGYTF; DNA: TGTGCCAGCAGTGAAAGGGCAGGGCTTTATGGCTACACCTTC
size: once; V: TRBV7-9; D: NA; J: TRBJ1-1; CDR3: CASSLVFPAEAFF; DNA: TGTGCCAGCAGCTTAGTTTTTCCAGCTGAAGCTTTCTTT
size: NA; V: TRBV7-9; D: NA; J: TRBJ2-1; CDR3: CASKRPGTEYNEQFF; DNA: TGTGCCAGCAAGAGGCCCGGGACTGAGTACAATGAGCAGTTCTTC
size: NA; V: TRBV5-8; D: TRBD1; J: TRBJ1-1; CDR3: CASSLTDRVGTEAFF; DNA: TGTGCCAGCAGCCTTACAGACAGGGTGGGCACTGAAGCTTTCTTT
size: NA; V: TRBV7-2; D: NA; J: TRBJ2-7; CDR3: CASSPRGVFPGYEQYF; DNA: TGTGCCAGCAGCCCCCGCGGGGTTTTCCCCGGCTACGAGCAGTACTTC
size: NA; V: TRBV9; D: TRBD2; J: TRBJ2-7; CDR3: CASSVASGNSYEQYF; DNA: TGTGCCAGCAGCGTAGCTAGCGGGAATTCCTACGAGCAGTACTTC
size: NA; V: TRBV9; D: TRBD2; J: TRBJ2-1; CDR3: CASSAPRTSGRVNEQFF; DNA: TGTGCCAGCAGCGCCCCTCGGACTAGCGGGAGGGTCAATGAGCAGTTCTTC
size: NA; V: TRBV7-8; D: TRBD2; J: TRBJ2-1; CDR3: CASSPLAGLGDEQFF; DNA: TGTGCCAGCAGCCCATTAGCGGGACTTGGAGATGAGCAGTTCTTC
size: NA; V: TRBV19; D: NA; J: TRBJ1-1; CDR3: CASRGSEKHSAFF; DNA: TGTGCCAGTAGGGGCTCCGAGAAGCACTCGGCTTTCTTT
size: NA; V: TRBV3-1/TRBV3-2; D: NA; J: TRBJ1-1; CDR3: CASSQLNWRREAFF; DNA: TGTGCCAGCAGCCAACTCAATTGGCGGCGGGAAGCTTTCTTT
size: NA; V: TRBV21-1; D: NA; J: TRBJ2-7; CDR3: CASVKPGQGSYEQYF; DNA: TGTGCCAGCGTAAAACCGGGACAGGGCTCCTACGAGCAGTACTTC
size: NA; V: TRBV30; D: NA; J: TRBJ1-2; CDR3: CAWSVMDSLGYTF; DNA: TGTGCCTGGAGTGTTATGGACAGTCTTGGCTACACCTTC
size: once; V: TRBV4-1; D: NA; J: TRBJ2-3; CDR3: CASSRQQGPDTQYF; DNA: TGCGCCAGCAGCCGCCAACAGGGACCAGATACGCAGTATTTT
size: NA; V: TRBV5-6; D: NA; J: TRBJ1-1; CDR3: CASSLLEPNTEAFF; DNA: TGTGCCAGCAGCTTACTCGAACCGAACACTGAAGCTTTCTTT
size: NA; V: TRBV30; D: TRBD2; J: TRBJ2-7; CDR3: CAWTSGGSYEQYF; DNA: TGTGCCTGGACCTCGGGAGGCTCCTACGAGCAGTACTTC
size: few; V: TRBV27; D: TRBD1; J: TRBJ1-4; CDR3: CASSFLTGTGNEKLFF; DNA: TGTGCCAGCAGTTTCCTCACCGGGACAGGGAATGAAAAACTGTTTTTT
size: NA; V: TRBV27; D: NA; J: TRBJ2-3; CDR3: CASRSTASNTQYF; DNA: TGTGCCAGCAGGTCTACAGCCTCTAATACGCAGTATTTT
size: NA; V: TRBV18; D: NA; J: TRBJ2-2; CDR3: CASSPSGSNTGELFF; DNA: TGTGCCAGCTCACCTAGCGGTTCGAACACCGGGGAGCTGTTTTTT
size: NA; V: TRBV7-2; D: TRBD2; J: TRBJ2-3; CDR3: CASSFLAGGSTDTQYF; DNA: TGTGCCAGCAGCTTCCTAGCGGGAGGGAGCACAGATACGCAGTATTTT
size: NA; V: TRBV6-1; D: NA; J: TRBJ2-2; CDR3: CASSEPGHGNTGELFF; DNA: TGTGCCAGCAGTGAACCGGGACACGGAAACACCGGGGAGCTGTTTTTT
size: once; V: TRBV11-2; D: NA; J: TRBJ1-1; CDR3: CASSFRVDTEAFF; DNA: TGTGCCAGCAGCTTCAGGGTAGACACTGAAGCTTTCTTT